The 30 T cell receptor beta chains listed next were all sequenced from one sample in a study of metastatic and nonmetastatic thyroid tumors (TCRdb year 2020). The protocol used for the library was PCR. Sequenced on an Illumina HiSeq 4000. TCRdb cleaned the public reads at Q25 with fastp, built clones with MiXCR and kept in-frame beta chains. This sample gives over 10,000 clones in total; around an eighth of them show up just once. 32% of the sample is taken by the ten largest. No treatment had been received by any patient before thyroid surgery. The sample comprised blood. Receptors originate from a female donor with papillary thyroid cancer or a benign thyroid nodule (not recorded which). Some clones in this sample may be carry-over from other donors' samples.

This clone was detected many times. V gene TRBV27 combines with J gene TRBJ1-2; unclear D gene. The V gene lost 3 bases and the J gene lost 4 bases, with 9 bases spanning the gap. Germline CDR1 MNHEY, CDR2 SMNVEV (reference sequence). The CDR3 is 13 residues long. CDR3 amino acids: CASSFADLYGYTF. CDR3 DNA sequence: TGTGCCAGCAGTTTTGCAGACCTCTATGGCTACACCTTC.

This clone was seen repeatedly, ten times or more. For the CDR3, the DNA is TGTGCCAGCAGTTTATCGTGGGATAACACTGAAGCTTTCTTT. As protein: CASSLSWDNTEAFF. The V and J genes are TRBV27 and TRBJ1-1; D unclear. The CDR3 totals 14 residues. Germline loops: CDR1 MNHEY, CDR2 SMNVEV (reference sequence). The V gene lost 0 bases and the J gene lost 2 bases, with 7 bases spanning the gap.

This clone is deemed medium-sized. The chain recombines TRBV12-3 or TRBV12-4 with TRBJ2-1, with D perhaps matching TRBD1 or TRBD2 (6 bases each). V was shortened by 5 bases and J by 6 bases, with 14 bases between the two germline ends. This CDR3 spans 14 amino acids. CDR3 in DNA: TGTGCCAGCAGTCAACCACAGGGAGGCAATGAGCAGTTCTTC. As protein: CASSQPQGGNEQFF.

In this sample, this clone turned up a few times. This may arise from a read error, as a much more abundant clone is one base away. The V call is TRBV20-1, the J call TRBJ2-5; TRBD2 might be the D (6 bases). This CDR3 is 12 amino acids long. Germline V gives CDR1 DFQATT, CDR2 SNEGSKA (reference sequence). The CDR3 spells CSARKRAETQHF. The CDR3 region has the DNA TGCAGTGCTAGGAAGCGGGCAGAGACCCAGCACTTC.

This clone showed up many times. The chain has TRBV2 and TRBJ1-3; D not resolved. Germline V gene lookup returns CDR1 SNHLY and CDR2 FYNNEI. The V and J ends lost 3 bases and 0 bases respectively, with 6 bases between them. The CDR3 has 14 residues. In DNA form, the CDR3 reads TGTGCCAGCAGTGACGAGCTCTCTGGAAACACCATATATTTT. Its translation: CASSDELSGNTIYF.

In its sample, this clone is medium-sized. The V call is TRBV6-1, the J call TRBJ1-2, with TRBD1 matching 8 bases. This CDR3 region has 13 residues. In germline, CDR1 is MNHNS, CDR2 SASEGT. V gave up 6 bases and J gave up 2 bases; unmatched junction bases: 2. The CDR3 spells CASSPGGNYGYTF. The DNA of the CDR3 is TGTGCCAGCAGCCCAGGGGGCAACTATGGCTACACCTTC.

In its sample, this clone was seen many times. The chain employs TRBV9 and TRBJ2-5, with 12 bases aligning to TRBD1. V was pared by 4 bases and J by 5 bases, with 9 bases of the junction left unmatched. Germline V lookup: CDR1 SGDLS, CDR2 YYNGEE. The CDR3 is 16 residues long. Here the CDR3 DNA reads TGTGCCAGCAGCCGCTCCGGGACAGGGGGCACGGAGACCCAGTACTTC. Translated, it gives CASSRSGTGGTETQYF.

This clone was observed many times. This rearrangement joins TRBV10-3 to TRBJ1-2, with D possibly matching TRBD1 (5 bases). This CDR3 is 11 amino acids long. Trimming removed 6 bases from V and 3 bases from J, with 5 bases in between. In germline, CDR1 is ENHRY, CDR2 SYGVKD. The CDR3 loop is CAIRTDYGYTF. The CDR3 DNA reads TGTGCCATCAGGACAGACTATGGCTACACCTTC.

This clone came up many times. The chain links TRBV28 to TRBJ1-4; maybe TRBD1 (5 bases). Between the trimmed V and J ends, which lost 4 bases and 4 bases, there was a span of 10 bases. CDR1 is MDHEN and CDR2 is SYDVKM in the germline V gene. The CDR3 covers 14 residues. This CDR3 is CASSSGQGNEKLFF. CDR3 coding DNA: TGTGCCAGCAGTTCAGGGCAGGGTAATGAAAAACTGTTTTTT. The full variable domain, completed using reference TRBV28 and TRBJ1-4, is DVKVTQSSRYLVKRTGEKVFLECVQDMDHENMFWYRQDPGLGLRLIYFSYDVKMKEKGDIPEGYSVSREKKERFSLILESASTNQTSMYLCASSSGQGNEKLFFGSGTQLSVL.

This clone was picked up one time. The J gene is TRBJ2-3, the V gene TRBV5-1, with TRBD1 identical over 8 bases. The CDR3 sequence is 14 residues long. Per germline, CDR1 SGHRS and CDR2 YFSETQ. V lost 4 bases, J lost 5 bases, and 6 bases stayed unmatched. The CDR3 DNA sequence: TGCGCCAGCAGCCTTGGACAGGGTGGAGATACGCAGTATTTT. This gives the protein CASSLGQGGDTQYF.

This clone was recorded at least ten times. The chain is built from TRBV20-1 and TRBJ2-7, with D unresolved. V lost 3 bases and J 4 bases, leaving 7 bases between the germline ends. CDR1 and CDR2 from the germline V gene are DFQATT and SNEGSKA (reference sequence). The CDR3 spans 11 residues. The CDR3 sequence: CSARSIYEQYF. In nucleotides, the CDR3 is TGCAGTGCTAGGTCCATTTACGAGCAGTACTTC.

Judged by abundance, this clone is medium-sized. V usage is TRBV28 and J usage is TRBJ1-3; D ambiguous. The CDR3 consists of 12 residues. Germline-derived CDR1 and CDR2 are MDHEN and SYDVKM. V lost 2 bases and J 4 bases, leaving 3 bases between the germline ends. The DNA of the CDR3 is TGTGCCAGCAGTTTACTCGGAAACACCATATATTTT. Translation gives CASSLLGNTIYF.

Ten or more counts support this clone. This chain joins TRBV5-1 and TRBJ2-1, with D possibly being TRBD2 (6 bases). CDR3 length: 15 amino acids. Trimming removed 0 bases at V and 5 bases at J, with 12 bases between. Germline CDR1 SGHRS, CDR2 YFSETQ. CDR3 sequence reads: CASSLGGEPNNEQFF. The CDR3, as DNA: TGCGCCAGCAGCTTGGGGGGGGAGCCTAACAATGAGCAGTTCTTC.

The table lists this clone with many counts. CDR3 sequence (DNA): TGTGCCAGCAGCTTAGGCCTCGGGGGAAAACGGGAAAAACTGTTTTTT. This encodes CASSLGLGGKREKLFF. The chain recombines TRBV7-2 with TRBJ1-4, with a weak D call TRBD1 (5 bases). The CDR3 is 16 residues long. Trimming removed 1 base at V and 8 bases at J, with 17 bases between. Germline V gene sequence: CDR1 SGHTA, CDR2 FQGNSA.

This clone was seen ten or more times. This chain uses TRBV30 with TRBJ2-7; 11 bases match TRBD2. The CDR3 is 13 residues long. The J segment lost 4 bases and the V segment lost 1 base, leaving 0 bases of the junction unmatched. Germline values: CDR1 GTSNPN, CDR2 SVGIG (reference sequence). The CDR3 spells CAWSGLAGYEQYF. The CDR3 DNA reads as TGTGCCTGGAGTGGACTAGCGGGGTACGAGCAGTACTTC.

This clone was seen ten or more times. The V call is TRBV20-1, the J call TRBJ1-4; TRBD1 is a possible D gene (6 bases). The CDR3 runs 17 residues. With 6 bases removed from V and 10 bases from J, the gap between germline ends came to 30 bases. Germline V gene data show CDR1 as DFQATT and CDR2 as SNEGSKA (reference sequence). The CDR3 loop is CSAQHDPTGTLSLKLFF. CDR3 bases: TGCAGTGCCCAACACGACCCCACAGGGACTCTCTCACTAAAACTGTTTTTT.

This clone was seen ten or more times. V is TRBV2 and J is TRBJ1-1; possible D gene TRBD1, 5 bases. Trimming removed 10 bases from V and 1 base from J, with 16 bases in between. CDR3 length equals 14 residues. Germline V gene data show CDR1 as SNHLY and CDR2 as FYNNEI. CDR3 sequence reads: CATRDGMGNTEAFF. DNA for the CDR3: TGTGCCACCCGGGACGGCATGGGGAACACTGAAGCTTTCTTT.

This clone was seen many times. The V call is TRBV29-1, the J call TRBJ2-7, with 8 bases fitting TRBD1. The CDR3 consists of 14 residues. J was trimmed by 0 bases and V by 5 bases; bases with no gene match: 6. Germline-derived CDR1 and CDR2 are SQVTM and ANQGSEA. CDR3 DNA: TGCAGCGTTACTGGACAGGGTGGCTCCTACGAGCAGTACTTC. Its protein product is CSVTGQGGSYEQYF.

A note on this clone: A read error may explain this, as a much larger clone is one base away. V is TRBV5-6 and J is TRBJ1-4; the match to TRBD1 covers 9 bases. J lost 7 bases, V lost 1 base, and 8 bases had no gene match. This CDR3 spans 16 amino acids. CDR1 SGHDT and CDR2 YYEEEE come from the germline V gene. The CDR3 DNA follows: TGTGCCAGCAGCTTGTGGACAGGGGCTTGGCCTGAAAAACTGTTTTTT. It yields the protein CASSLWTGAWPEKLFF.

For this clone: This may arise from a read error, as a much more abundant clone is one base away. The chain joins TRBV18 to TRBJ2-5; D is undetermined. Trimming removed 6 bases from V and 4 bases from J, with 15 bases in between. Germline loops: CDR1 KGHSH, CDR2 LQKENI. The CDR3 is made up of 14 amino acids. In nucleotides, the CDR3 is TGTGCCAGCTCGGTACAGCAGAGAGGAGAGACCCAGTACTTC. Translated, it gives CASSVQQRGETQYF.

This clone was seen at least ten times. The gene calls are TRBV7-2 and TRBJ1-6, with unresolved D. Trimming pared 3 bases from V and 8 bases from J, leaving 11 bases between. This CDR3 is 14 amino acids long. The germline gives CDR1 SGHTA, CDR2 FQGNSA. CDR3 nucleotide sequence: TGTGCCAGCAGCTTCCGGCCGAAGGATTCACCCCTCCACTTT. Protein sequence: CASSFRPKDSPLHF. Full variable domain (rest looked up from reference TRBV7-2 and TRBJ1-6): GAGVSQSPSNKVTEKGKDVELRCDPISGHTALYWYRQSLGQGLEFLIYFQGNSAPDKSGLPSDRFSAERTGGSVSTLTIQRTQQEDSAVYLCASSFRPKDSPLHFGNGTRLTVT.

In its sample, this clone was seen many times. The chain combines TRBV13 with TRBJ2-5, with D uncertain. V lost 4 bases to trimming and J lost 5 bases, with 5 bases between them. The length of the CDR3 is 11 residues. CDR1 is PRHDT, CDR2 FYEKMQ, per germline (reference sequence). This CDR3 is CASSWVETQYF. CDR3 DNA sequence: TGTGCCAGCAGCTGGGTGGAGACCCAGTACTTC.

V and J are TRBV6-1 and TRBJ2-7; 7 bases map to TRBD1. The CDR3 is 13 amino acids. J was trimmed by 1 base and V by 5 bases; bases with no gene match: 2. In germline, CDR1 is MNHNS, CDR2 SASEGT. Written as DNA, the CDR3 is TGTGCCAGCAGTTTGGGACAGTCCTACGAGCAGTACTTC. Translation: CASSLGQSYEQYF.

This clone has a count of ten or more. CDR3 sequence: CASSVSMGQGGYGYTF. CDR3 DNA: TGTGCCAGCAGCGTCTCTATGGGACAGGGGGGCTATGGCTACACCTTC. This chain links TRBV9 with TRBJ1-2; TRBD1 matches 11 bases. After removal of 2 bases from V and 4 bases from J, the junction contained 7 bases not matched to a gene. The CDR3 totals 16 residues. Germline CDR1 is SGDLS and CDR2 is YYNGEE.

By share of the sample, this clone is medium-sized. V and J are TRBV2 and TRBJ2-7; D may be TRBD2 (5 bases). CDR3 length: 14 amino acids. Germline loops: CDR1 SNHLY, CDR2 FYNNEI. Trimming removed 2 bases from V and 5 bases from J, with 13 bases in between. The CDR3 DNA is TGTGCCAGCAGTGAAAGAGGGAGTAAGGACGAGCAGTACTTC. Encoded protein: CASSERGSKDEQYF.

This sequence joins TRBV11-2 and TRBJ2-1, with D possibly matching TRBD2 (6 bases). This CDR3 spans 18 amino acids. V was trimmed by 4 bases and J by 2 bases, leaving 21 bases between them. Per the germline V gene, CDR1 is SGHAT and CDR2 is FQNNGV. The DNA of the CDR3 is TGTGCCAGCAGCTCCAGTACGACACTGGGGGGAGCCTACAATGAGCAGTTCTTC. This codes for CASSSSTTLGGAYNEQFF.

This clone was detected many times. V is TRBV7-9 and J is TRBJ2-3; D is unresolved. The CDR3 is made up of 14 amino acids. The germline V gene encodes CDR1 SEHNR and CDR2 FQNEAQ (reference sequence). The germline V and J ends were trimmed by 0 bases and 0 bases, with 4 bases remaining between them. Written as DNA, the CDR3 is TGTGCCAGCAGCTTAGCCACTAGCACAGATACGCAGTATTTT. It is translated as CASSLATSTDTQYF.

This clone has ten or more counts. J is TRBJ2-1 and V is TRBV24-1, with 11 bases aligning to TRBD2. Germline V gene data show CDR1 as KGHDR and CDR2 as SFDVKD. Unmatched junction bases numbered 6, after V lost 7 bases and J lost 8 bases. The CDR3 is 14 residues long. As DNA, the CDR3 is TGTGCCACCAGCATAGCGGGAGGGCCGGATGAGCAGTTCTTC. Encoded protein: CATSIAGGPDEQFF.

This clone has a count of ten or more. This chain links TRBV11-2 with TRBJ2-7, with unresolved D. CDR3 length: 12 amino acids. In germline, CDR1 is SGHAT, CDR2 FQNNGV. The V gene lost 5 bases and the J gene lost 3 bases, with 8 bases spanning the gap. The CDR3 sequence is CASSPQHYEQYF. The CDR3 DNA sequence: TGTGCCAGCAGCCCTCAGCACTACGAGCAGTACTTC.

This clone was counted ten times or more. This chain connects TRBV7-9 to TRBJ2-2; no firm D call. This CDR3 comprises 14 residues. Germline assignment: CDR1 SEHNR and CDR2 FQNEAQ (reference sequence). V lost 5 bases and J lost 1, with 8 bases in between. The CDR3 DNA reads TGTGCCAGCAGCCAGACTCTGAACACCGGGGAGCTGTTTTTT. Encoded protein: CASSQTLNTGELFF.